These 19 T cell receptor beta chains originate from one sample sequenced in a study of human T cells and chemical hapten exposure. TCRdb analysed the RACE reads with MiXCR anew, one entry per CDR3 protein. The sample lists approximately 100,000 distinct CDR3 sequences, roughly a tenth occurring once. Time point in this sample: pre-sensitization, week 0. Indicated treatment: therapeutic diphenylcyclopropenone sensitization with weekly scalp DPC. The sequences come from whole blood, collected in connection with sensitization to the hapten diphenylcyclopropenone (DPC). Source of these receptors: a woman aged 40 to 55 with alopecia areata. Some clones in this sample may be carry-over from other donors' samples.

This clonotype has ten or more counts. The V gene is TRBV5-1, the J gene TRBJ1-6; 10 positions agree with TRBD1. The V gene's germline CDR1 is SGHRS and CDR2 YFSETQ. CDR3 size: 16 residues. V was clipped by 0 bases and J by 11 bases; unmatched bases: 8. The CDR3 here is CASSLAVDRGQTPLHF. DNA for the CDR3: TGCGCCAGCAGCTTGGCCGTAGACAGGGGGCAAACACCCCTCCACTTT.

The table lists this clonotype with many counts. The V gene is TRBV20-1, the J gene TRBJ2-7; no firm D call. Germline CDR1 DFQATT, CDR2 SNEGSKA (reference sequence). CDR3 size: 11 residues. V was trimmed by 7 bases and J by 2 bases, leaving 9 bases between them. Written as DNA, the CDR3 is TGCAGTGTTGCGGTACCCTACGAGCAGTACTTC. As protein: CSVAVPYEQYF.

This clonotype has only a few counts. The chain is built from TRBV10-1 and TRBJ1-1; D is perhaps TRBD1 (6 bases). Trimming cost V 6 bases and J 8 bases, with 16 bases left between them. The CDR3 covers 13 residues. Germline CDR1 WNHNN, CDR2 SYGVQD (reference sequence). CDR3 coding DNA: TGCGCCAGCAGCACTGTAGCCGGGACAGAAGCTTTCTTT. Its protein is CASSTVAGTEAFF.

This clonotype was counted at least ten times. This chain joins TRBV27 and TRBJ2-7, with 8 bases identical to TRBD2. The CDR3 has 15 residues. V shed 2 bases, J shed 6 bases, and the junction held 9 bases outside the gene matches. Germline assignment: CDR1 MNHEY and CDR2 SMNVEV (reference sequence). The CDR3 region has the DNA TGTGCCAGCAGTTTAGGGACTAGACCGTACCGCGAGCAGTACTTC. It codes for CASSLGTRPYREQYF.

CDR3: CASSFWLAGKDTQYF. The CDR3 region has the DNA TGTGCCAGCAGCTTTTGGCTAGCGGGGAAGGATACGCAGTATTTT. J is TRBJ2-3 and V is TRBV5-6; the match to TRBD2 covers 9 bases. Trimming cost V 2 bases and J 6 bases; bases outside gene matches: 7. CDR1 and CDR2 (germline): SGHDT, YYEEEE. The CDR3 totals 15 residues.

This clonotype came up a few times. This chain uses TRBV3-1 with TRBJ1-1, with D possibly being TRBD1 (6 bases). CDR1 and CDR2 (germline): LGHDT, YNNKEL (reference sequence). The CDR3 is 13 amino acids. V lost 5 bases to trimming and J lost 10 bases, with 17 bases between them. Here the CDR3 DNA reads TGTGCCAGCAGCTTTTCAGGGGAGGAGGGAGCTTTCTTT. It specifies CASSFSGEEGAFF.

The chain joins TRBV5-4 to TRBJ2-7, with D perhaps matching TRBD2 (5 bases). V was shortened by 5 bases and J by 0 bases, with 12 bases between the two germline ends. CDR1 is SGHNT and CDR2 is YYREEE in the germline V gene (reference sequence). The CDR3 is made up of 14 amino acids. For the CDR3, the DNA is TGTGCCAGCAGTCACGGAGGAAGCTCCTACGAGCAGTACTTC. Translating gives CASSHGGSSYEQYF. Variable domain in full (rest from reference TRBV5-4 and TRBJ2-7): ETGVTQSPTHLIKTRGQQVTLRCSSQSGHNTVSWYQQALGQGPQFIFQYYREEENGRGNFPPRFSGLQFPNYSSELNVNALELDDSALYLCASSHGGSSYEQYFGPGTRLTVT.

About this clonotype itself: A read error may explain this, as a much larger clone is one base away. This sequence joins TRBV2 and TRBJ2-7; D not certain. The germline gives CDR1 SNHLY, CDR2 FYNNEI. The CDR3 extends over 14 amino acids. The CDR3 spells CASSEGSYSYKQYF. The CDR3 DNA is TGTGCCAGCAGTGAAGGGTCATACTCCTACAAGCAGTACTTC.

The J gene is TRBJ2-3, the V gene TRBV4-2, with D possibly TRBD2 on 6 matching bases. Per germline, CDR1 LGHNA and CDR2 YNFKEQ. The V end lost 0 bases, the J end lost 8 bases, and 15 bases lay between the germline ends. This CDR3 region has 15 residues. CDR3 nucleotides: TGTGCCAGCAGCCAAGAAAGGAGGGGTTACGGTACGCAGTATTTT. Protein product: CASSQERRGYGTQYF.

In its sample, this clonotype was seen many times. The V call is TRBV15, the J call TRBJ1-2; D gene uncertain. Trimming removed 0 bases at V and 4 bases at J, with 6 bases between. CDR3 length equals 13 residues. Germline CDR1 and CDR2: LNHNV and YYDKDF (reference sequence). In nucleotides, the CDR3 is TGTGCCACCAGCAGAGAGCTCGGCTATGGCTACACCTTC. This sequence encodes CATSRELGYGYTF.

This clonotype was picked up a small number of times. The V call is TRBV7-9, the J call TRBJ1-3; D gene unclear. Trimming pared 1 base from V and 8 bases from J, leaving 6 bases between. This CDR3 comprises 12 residues. CDR1 is SEHNR, CDR2 FQNEAQ, per germline (reference sequence). CDR3 coding DNA: TGTGCCAGCAGCTTAGACCAAGACACCATATATTTT. Protein sequence: CASSLDQDTIYF.

There are many counts of this clonotype. The chain is built from TRBV7-6 and TRBJ2-3; 11 bases fit TRBD2. The CDR3 covers 15 residues. CDR1 and CDR2 from the germline V gene are SGHVS and FNYEAQ. Unmatched junction bases numbered 8, after V lost 5 bases and J lost 7 bases. In DNA, the CDR3 is TGTGCCAGCAGCCGTAGCGGGGGGGCAACAAATACGCAGTATTTT. Protein: CASSRSGGATNTQYF.

Many counts were recorded for this clonotype. The CDR3 protein is CASSRAQGTAEAFF. CDR3 sequence (DNA): TGTGCCAGCAGCCGAGCACAGGGGACCGCGGAAGCTTTCTTT. The chain combines TRBV7-2 with TRBJ1-1, with 7 bases aligning to TRBD1. This CDR3 spans 14 amino acids. With V trimmed by 5 bases and J by 8 bases, 11 bases remained unmatched. The germline gives CDR1 SGHTA, CDR2 FQGNSA. Supplemented by reference TRBV7-2 and TRBJ1-1, the full variable domain reads GAGVSQSPSNKVTEKGKDVELRCDPISGHTALYWYRQSLGQGLEFLIYFQGNSAPDKSGLPSDRFSAERTGGSVSTLTIQRTQQEDSAVYLCASSRAQGTAEAFFGQGTRLTVV.

At least ten counts were recorded for this clonotype. This sequence joins TRBV7-2 and TRBJ2-7; D is tentatively TRBD1 or TRBD2 (5 bases each). The length of the CDR3 is 14 residues. Between the trimmed V and J ends, which lost 4 bases and 2 bases, there was a span of 12 bases. The V gene's germline CDR1 is SGHTA and CDR2 FQGNSA. The CDR3 DNA reads as TGTGCCAGCAGCTCCCGGGACGGAACCTACGAGCAGTACTTC. It codes for CASSSRDGTYEQYF. The full variable domain, rest sourced from reference TRBV7-2 and TRBJ2-7, is GAGVSQSPSNKVTEKGKDVELRCDPISGHTALYWYRQSLGQGLEFLIYFQGNSAPDKSGLPSDRFSAERTGGSVSTLTIQRTQQEDSAVYLCASSSRDGTYEQYFGPGTRLTVT.

This clonotype was detected a few times. The J gene is TRBJ1-2, the V gene TRBV12-3 or TRBV12-4; D ambiguous. The CDR3 has 13 residues. The V end was cut by 6 bases, the J end by 8 bases, with 16 bases between. DNA for the CDR3: TGTGCCAGCAGCCCCGGACCCACCGTGGGCTACACCTTC. Translated, it gives CASSPGPTVGYTF.

In this sample, this clonotype turned up a few times. The chain recombines TRBV28 with TRBJ2-2; the match to TRBD1 covers 10 bases. V trimming: 7 bases; J trimming: 13 bases; junction bases outside the gene matches: 15. The CDR3 has 15 residues. Per the germline V gene, CDR1 is MDHEN and CDR2 is SYDVKM. CDR3 region: CASTTAGTGAKWLFF. CDR3 DNA: TGTGCCAGCACCACGGCAGGGACAGGGGCTAAGTGGCTGTTTTTT.

This clonotype appeared many times. The V gene is TRBV7-3, the J gene TRBJ1-2; D remains unclear. The germline V gene has CDR1 SGHTA and CDR2 FQGTGA. The CDR3 consists of 15 residues. Between the trimmed V and J ends, which lost 3 bases and 3 bases, there was a span of 14 bases. The CDR3 sequence is CASSFGADGDYGYTF. DNA of the CDR3: TGTGCCAGCAGCTTCGGAGCCGATGGAGACTATGGCTACACCTTC.

This clonotype was seen ten or more times. The V and J genes are TRBV28 and TRBJ1-6; 8 nucleotides line up with TRBD1. CDR3 length: 16 residues. Germline V gene data show CDR1 as MDHEN and CDR2 as SYDVKM. V was pared by 7 bases and J by 8 bases, with 13 bases of the junction left unmatched. DNA of the CDR3: TGTGCCAGCATTATGGGCAGGGGGCTGCGTTATTCACCCCTCCACTTT. Protein product: CASIMGRGLRYSPLHF.

This clonotype appeared many times. The V gene is TRBV10-3, the J gene TRBJ1-2; D might be TRBD1 (5 bases). Germline CDR1 and CDR2: ENHRY and SYGVKD. The CDR3 extends over 14 amino acids. V dropped 4 bases and J dropped 2 bases, with 11 bases sitting between them. The DNA for the CDR3 is TGTGCCATCAGTGCAGGCAGGGTAAACTATGGCTACACCTTC. It specifies CAISAGRVNYGYTF.